What follows is one T cell receptor beta chain and its context. Its antigen is undetermined. The data belong to a study of Ad26.COV2.S vaccination and SARS-CoV-2 variants. Looking at the study overall: In the COV1001 trial, the donor was in the Ad26.COV2.S arm.

Libraries were prepared by immunoSEQ multiplex PCR; TCRdb keeps only in-frame clonotypes and omits some of them. The table includes roughly 700,000 clones, 89% detected once. The study's findings and limits: Those who received vaccine or placebo ended up with similar non-spike TCR breadth. Placebo recipients had lower spike-specific TCR breadth than vaccine recipients.

Treatment: roughly 20 received Ad26.COV2.S at low or high dose, single or two shots; 5 received placebo; per-sample allocation not given. Sampling happened 63 days after the first vaccine or placebo injection. This specimen was peripheral blood, taken in a trial of Ad26.COV2.S vaccine versus placebo. The source of this sequence is a person aged 18-65 years who received the Ad26.COV2.S COVID-19 vaccine or a placebo.

CDR3 sequence: CASSFPTGNTEAFF. The CDR3 DNA reads TGTGCCAGCAGCTTCCCGACGGGGAACACTGAAGCTTTCTTT. This chain links TRBV7-2 with TRBJ1-1, with no clear D. Trimming pared 3 bases from V and 1 base from J, leaving 9 bases between. Germline values: CDR1 SGHTA, CDR2 FQGNSA. The CDR3 spans 14 residues.